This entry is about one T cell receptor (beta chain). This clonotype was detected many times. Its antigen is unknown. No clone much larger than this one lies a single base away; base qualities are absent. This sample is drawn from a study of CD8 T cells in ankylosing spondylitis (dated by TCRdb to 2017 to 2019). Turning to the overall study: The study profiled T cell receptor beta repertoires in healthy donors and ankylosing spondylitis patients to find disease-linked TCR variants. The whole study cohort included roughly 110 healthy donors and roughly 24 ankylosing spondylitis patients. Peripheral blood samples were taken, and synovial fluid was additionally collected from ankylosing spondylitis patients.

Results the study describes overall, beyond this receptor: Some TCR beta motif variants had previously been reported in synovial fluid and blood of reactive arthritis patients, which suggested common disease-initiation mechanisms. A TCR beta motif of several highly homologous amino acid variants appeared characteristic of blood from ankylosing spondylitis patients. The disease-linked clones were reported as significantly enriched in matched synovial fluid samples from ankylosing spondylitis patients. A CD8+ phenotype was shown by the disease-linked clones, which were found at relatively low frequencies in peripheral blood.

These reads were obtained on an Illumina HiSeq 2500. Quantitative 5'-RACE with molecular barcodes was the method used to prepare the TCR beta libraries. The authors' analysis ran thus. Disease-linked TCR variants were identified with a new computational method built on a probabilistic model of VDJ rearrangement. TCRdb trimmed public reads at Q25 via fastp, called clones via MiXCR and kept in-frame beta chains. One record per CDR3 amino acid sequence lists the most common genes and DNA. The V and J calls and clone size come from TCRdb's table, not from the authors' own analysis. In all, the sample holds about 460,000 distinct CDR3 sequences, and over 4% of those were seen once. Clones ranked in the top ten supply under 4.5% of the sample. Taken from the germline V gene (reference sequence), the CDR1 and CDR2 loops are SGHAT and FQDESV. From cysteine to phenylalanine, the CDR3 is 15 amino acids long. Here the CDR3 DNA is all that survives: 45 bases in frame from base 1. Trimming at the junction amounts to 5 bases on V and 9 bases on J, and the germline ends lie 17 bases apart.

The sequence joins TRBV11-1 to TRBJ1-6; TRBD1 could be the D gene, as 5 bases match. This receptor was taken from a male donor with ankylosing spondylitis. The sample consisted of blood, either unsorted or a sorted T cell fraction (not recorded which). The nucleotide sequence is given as TGTGCCAGCAGCCCCCCCGGGGGACTCTCTTCACCCCTCCACTTT. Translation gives CASSPPGGLSSPLHF.